These 6 T cell receptor beta chains came from one sample sequenced in a study of cytotoxic CD8 clonotypes in ibrutinib-treated CLL. Profiled with immunoSEQ multiplex PCR; TCRdb holds only in-frame clones, not every one. This table has about 140,000 clones, 75% to 95% appearing once. This sample comprised PBMCs, obtained after 12 months of ibrutinib treatment. These receptor sequences come from a human donor with chronic lymphocytic leukemia.

This sequence joins TRBV7-8 and TRBJ2-1; 14 bases fit TRBD2. Looked up from germline, CDR1 is SGHVS and CDR2 is FQNEAQ. The length of the CDR3 is 16 residues. With V trimmed by 6 bases and J by 7 bases, 8 bases remained unmatched. For the CDR3, the DNA is TGTGCCAGCAGGTCCCCGGGACTAGCGGGAGTTAATGAGCAGTTCTTC. This translates into CASRSPGLAGVNEQFF.

The V call is TRBV21-1, the J call TRBJ2-7. TRBV21-1 is tagged as a pseudogene. This CDR3 is built from 19 residues. CDR3 in DNA: TGTGCCAGCAGCCCGTTCCCTTCCTCCGGGACGGTGGCCTCCTACGAGCAGTACTTC. This sequence encodes CASSPFPSSGTVASYEQYF.

This clone was seen only a few times. This chain links TRBV7-3 with TRBJ2-1, with 7 bases identical to TRBD1. Per germline, CDR1 SGHTA and CDR2 FQGTGA. With 4 bases clipped from V and 4 bases from J, the junction kept 1 base outside the gene matches. The CDR3 runs to 13 residues. CDR3 sequence: CASSSGQYNEQFF. Written as DNA, the CDR3 is TGTGCCAGCAGCTCGGGACAGTACAATGAGCAGTTCTTC. The full variable domain, with the rest looked up from reference TRBV7-3 and TRBJ2-1, is GAGVSQTPSNKVTEKGKYVELRCDPISGHTALYWYRQSLGQGPEFLIYFQGTGAADDSGLPNDRFFAVRPEGSVSTLKIQRTERGDSAVYLCASSSGQYNEQFFGPGTRLTVL.

The gene calls are TRBV5-1 and TRBJ2-2, with 9 bases that match TRBD2. From germline, CDR1 is SGHRS and CDR2 YFSETQ. CDR3 length: 20 amino acids. Losses at the gene ends were 3 bases for V and 3 bases for J; bases not matched to a gene: 18. In DNA, the CDR3 is TGCGCCAGCAGCTGGTCCGCGACGGACCTTAGCGGGAGTTACACCGGGGAGCTGTTTTTT. This sequence encodes CASSWSATDLSGSYTGELFF.

Remarks on this clone: At one of its ends the junction is not consistent with the germline gene, which may arise from a read error. The chain combines TRBV7-7 with TRBJ2-1; D gene uncertain. The CDR3 is made up of 14 amino acids. Germline CDR1 and CDR2: SSHAT and FNYEAQ (reference sequence). The CDR3 DNA reads as TGTGCTAGCAGCTTATTCGGGCGGAACAATGAGCAGTTCTTC. Translation gives CASSLFGRNNEQFF. Filled out from reference TRBV7-7 and TRBJ2-1, the complete variable domain reads GAGVSQSPRYKVTKRGQDVTLRCDPISSHATLYWYQQALGQGPEFLTYFNYEAQPDKSGLPSDRFSAERPEGSISTLTIQRTEQRDSAMYRCASSLFGRNNEQFFGPGTRLTVL.

The rearrangement uses TRBV28 and TRBJ2-2; possible D gene TRBD1, 6 bases. Germline CDR1 is MDHEN and CDR2 is SYDVKM. Trimming stripped 5 bases from V and 4 bases from J, with 14 bases between. CDR3 size: 15 residues. The chain's CDR3 is CASSPSRGSTGELFF. CDR3 nucleotide sequence: TGTGCCAGCAGTCCTTCCAGGGGCAGCACCGGGGAGCTGTTTTTT.